This T cell receptor (beta chain) emerged from a study of blood T cells in healthy people across ages. Study-level results: The long-lived group displayed more naive CD4+ cells, plus higher diversity, than the aged donors did. It was not possible, with unsorted PBMCs, to conclusively compare naive and antigen-experienced cells. Any changes in expanded clonotypes were possibly confounded, as donor CMV status remained unknown. Roughly linear declines in TCR beta diversity per million T cells occurred with age.

This CDR3 spans 13 amino acids. Germline CDR1 and CDR2: LGHDT and YNNKEL (reference sequence). This clonotype was found a few times. What it binds is unknown. The use of a sample-barcoded 5' primer and a J-beta primer mix characterized a second PCR of about 6 to 11 cycles. One entry per CDR3 protein, called by TCRdb with MiXCR from the 5' RACE reads. In the table there are around 870,000 distinct CDR3 sequences, less than 35% of which are singletons. V usage is TRBV3-1 and J usage is TRBJ2-5; 9 bases align to TRBD1. The end of the DNA is better explained by TRBJ2-7, so the J call may be wrong. The sequenced sample consisted of blood. This sequence originates from an elderly woman in good health. Written as DNA, the CDR3 is TGTGCCAGCAGCGGGGACAGGGACCACGAGCAGTACTTC. This encodes CASSGDRDHEQYF.